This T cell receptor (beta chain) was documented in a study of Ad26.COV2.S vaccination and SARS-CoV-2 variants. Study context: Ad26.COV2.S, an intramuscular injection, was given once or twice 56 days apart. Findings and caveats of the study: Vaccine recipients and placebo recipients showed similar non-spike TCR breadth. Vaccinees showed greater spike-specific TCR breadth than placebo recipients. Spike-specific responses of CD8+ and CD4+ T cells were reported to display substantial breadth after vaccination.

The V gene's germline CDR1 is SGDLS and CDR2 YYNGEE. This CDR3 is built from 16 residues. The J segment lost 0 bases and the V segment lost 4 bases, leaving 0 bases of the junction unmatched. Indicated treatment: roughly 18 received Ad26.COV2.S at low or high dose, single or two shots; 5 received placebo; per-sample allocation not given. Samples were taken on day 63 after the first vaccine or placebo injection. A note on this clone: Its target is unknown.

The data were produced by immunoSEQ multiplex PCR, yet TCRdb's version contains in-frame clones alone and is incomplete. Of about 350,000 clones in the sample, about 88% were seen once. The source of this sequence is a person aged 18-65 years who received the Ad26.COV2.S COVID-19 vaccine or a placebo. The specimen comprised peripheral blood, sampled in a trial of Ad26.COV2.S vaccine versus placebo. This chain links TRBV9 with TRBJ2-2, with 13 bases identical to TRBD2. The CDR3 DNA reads TGTGCCAGCAGCACTAGCGGGAGGGCGAACACCGGGGAGCTGTTTTTT. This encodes CASSTSGRANTGELFF.